The clone carrying this T cell receptor beta chain was seen repeatedly, ten times or more. Antigen: not known. The data were taken from a study of CD8 T cells in ankylosing spondylitis. Study-wide findings and caveats: The study identified a TCR beta motif of about eight highly homologous variants that appeared characteristic of ankylosing spondylitis blood. Prior literature has documented some motif variants in synovial fluid and blood from reactive arthritis. CD8+ disease-linked clones were present at relatively low frequencies in blood.

Quantitative 5'-RACE with molecular barcodes was used to make the TCR beta libraries. Via MiXCR, TCRdb re-called the 5' RACE reads, giving one row per CDR3 protein. This sample yields approximately 42,000 distinct CDR3 sequences, of which approximately 11% are seen a single time; about 1.4% belongs to the top ten. The sample consisted of blood, either unsorted or a sorted T cell fraction (not recorded which). The TCR was taken from a male donor with ankylosing spondylitis or in good health (not recorded which).

The CDR3 bases are TGTGCCAGCAGCCAAGAGACAGGAGCTGGGGCCAACGTCCTGACTTTC. Amino acid sequence: CASSQETGAGANVLTF. This sequence joins TRBV3-1 and TRBJ2-6; possibly TRBD1 for D (6 bases). Germline V gene sequence: CDR1 LGHDT, CDR2 YNNKEL (reference sequence). The CDR3 totals 16 residues. V lost 0 bases to trimming and J lost 2 bases, with 8 bases between them.